The 30 T cell receptor beta chains presented below share a single source sample, sequenced in a study of Graves' ophthalmopathy and Graves' hyperthyroidism. Amplification of the TCR beta CDR3 regions used RNA transcripts (as template). A first-round RT-PCR used HTBI primers, followed by a second-round multiplex PCR. TCRdb re-called the multiplex PCR reads through MiXCR, storing one row per CDR3 protein. Here the sample spans some 1.1 million distinct CDR3 sequences, less than 45% being singletons. The material sequenced was peripheral blood or thyroid tissue (not recorded which). The receptors come from an adult man with Graves' hyperthyroidism.

The V gene is TRBV6-4, the J gene TRBJ2-2; unclear D gene. V was shortened by 2 bases and J by 11 bases, with 12 bases between the two germline ends. Germline V gives CDR1 MRHNA, CDR2 SNTAGT. CDR3 length equals 13 residues. The CDR3 DNA is TGTGCCAGCAGTGACCCAATTAGCAGAGAGCTGTTTTTT. Translation: CASSDPISRELFF.

This chain connects TRBV30 to TRBJ1-4; D gene unclear. Germline lookup yields CDR1 GTSNPN and CDR2 SVGIG (reference sequence). This CDR3 region has 12 residues. Trimming removed 5 bases from V and 6 bases from J, with 10 bases in between. Here the CDR3 DNA reads TGTGCCTGGGAGGGTCGGGATGAAAAACTGTTTTTT. Encoded protein: CAWEGRDEKLFF.

This chain links TRBV5-5 with TRBJ2-5; D is ambiguous. The ends were cut back, 0 bases at V and 7 bases at J, with 7 bases in the middle. The CDR3 runs to 12 residues. CDR1 is SGHKS and CDR2 is YYEKEE in the germline V gene (reference sequence). CDR3 amino acids: CASSLELLTQYF. CDR3 DNA sequence: TGTGCCAGCAGCTTGGAGCTGTTGACCCAGTACTTC.

The chain couples TRBV12-3 or TRBV12-4 to TRBJ1-5, with TRBD1 matching 7 bases. The J segment lost 5 bases and the V segment lost 2 bases, leaving 12 bases of the junction unmatched. The CDR3 sequence is 17 residues long. The CDR3 bases are TGTGCCAGCAGTTTATTTTTTGAGGGGCAGGGGGATCAGCCCCAGCATTTT. It specifies CASSLFFEGQGDQPQHF.

This sequence joins TRBV24-1 and TRBJ2-3; 9 bases map to TRBD1. V lost 5 bases and J lost 5; bases outside the gene matches: 13. The CDR3 extends over 17 amino acids. Germline CDR1 reads KGHDR; CDR2 reads SFDVKD. The chain's CDR3 is CATSGNRWGQGGDTQYF. Here the CDR3 DNA reads TGTGCCACCAGTGGTAATCGTTGGGGACAGGGAGGAGATACGCAGTATTTT.

A remark on this clonotype: Mismatch with germline at one junction end may stem from a read error. The genes are TRBV10-3 and TRBJ1-2; D gene ambiguous. This CDR3 comprises 13 residues. In germline, CDR1 is ENHRY, CDR2 SYGVKD. CDR3 protein: CAISERANYSYTF. The CDR3 DNA sequence: TGTGCCATCAGTGAACGGGCTAACTATAGCTACACCTTC.

The chain links TRBV19 to TRBJ2-5; maybe TRBD2 (6 bases). This CDR3 is built from 15 residues. Per germline, CDR1 LNHDA and CDR2 SQIVND (reference sequence). Trimming removed 5 bases at V and 0 bases at J, with 13 bases between. CDR3 coding DNA: TGTGCCAGTAGTTCAGATAGCGGTTACCAAGAGACCCAGTACTTC. It codes for CASSSDSGYQETQYF.

This chain uses TRBV19 with TRBJ1-2, with 8 bases that match TRBD1. There are 14 residues in the CDR3. Germline V lookup: CDR1 LNHDA, CDR2 SQIVND (reference sequence). Trimming cost V 5 bases and J 7 bases; bases outside gene matches: 9. CDR3 in DNA: TGTGCCAGTAGTGCTGGCAGGGGGCGAGGTGGCTACACCTTC. Amino acid sequence: CASSAGRGRGGYTF.

The gene calls are TRBV2 and TRBJ1-1, with TRBD1 identical over 7 bases. The germline V gene has CDR1 SNHLY and CDR2 FYNNEI. CDR3 size: 11 residues. V trimming: 10 bases; J trimming: 11 bases; junction bases outside the gene matches: 10. The CDR3 here is CATSKGAGAFF. In DNA form, the CDR3 reads TGTGCCACCTCGAAGGGGGCTGGCGCTTTCTTT.

The chain employs TRBV10-3 and TRBJ1-1; a possible D gene is TRBD1 (5 bases). Trimming cost V 10 bases and J 1 base, with 22 bases left between them. Germline lookup yields CDR1 ENHRY and CDR2 SYGVKD. This CDR3 has 16 amino acids. The CDR3 DNA sequence: TGTGCCAGCAGGCCCAGACAGATCCTCTGGAACACTGAAGCTTTCTTT. Translation: CASRPRQILWNTEAFF.

This clonotype has a count of ten or more. The gene calls are TRBV29-1 and TRBJ2-7, with 7 nucleotides matching TRBD2. The germline CDR1 and CDR2 sequences are SQVTM and ANQGSEA. V lost 7 bases, J lost 11 bases, and 26 bases stayed unmatched. The CDR3 length is 16 residues. The CDR3 region is CSAPPGRDHGDYWEYF. The DNA for the CDR3 is TGCAGCGCCCCGCCGGGGAGAGATCACGGGGACTACTGGGAGTACTTC.

This clonotype has only one observation. Relative to the germline gene, one junction end is altered; a read error may explain this. The CDR3 loop is CASNLQGGYNSLLHF. CDR3 nucleotide sequence: TGTGCCAGCAATTTACAGGGGGGATATAATTCACTCCTCCACTTT. The chain combines TRBV13 with TRBJ1-6; 8 bases are a match to TRBD1. This CDR3 is 15 amino acids long. Germline V gene lookup returns CDR1 PRHDT and CDR2 FYEKMQ (reference sequence).

V usage is TRBV10-3 and J usage is TRBJ2-6; 11 bases match TRBD2. Per the germline V gene, CDR1 is ENHRY and CDR2 is SYGVKD. The junction had 6 bases not matched to a gene; V was cut back by 10 bases and J by 1 base. The CDR3 extends over 16 amino acids. DNA for the CDR3: TGTGCCAGCGGGACTAGCGGATTTTCTGGGGCCAACGTCCTGACTTTC. Translated: CASGTSGFSGANVLTF.

In the case of this clonotype: At one end the junction does not follow the germline gene, possibly because of a read error. This rearrangement joins TRBV9 to TRBJ2-2; D is undetermined. CDR3 length: 14 amino acids. Looked up from germline, CDR1 is SGDLS and CDR2 is YYNGEE. The CDR3 protein is CSSSVYSGTGELFF. The CDR3 nucleotides are TGTTCCAGCAGCGTATATTCAGGCACCGGGGAGCTGTTTTTT.

In regard to this clonotype: A clone one base away is much larger, so this may be a read error. The chain uses TRBV9 and TRBJ1-3, with D unresolved. The CDR3 runs to 15 residues. Germline CDR1 and CDR2: SGDLS and YYNGEE. V lost 0 bases and J 4 bases, leaving 11 bases between the germline ends. The CDR3 protein is CASSVGSRKGNTIYF. CDR3 nucleotide sequence: TGTGCCAGCAGCGTAGGTAGCAGAAAAGGAAACACCATATATTTT.

To note about this clonotype: Relative to the germline gene, one junction end is altered; a read error may explain this. The chain links TRBV2 to TRBJ1-5, with D hard to call. Germline values: CDR1 SNHLY, CDR2 FYNNEI. The CDR3 loop spans 15 amino acids. The CDR3: CASSQGLGVGQPQHF. The CDR3 DNA reads as TGCGCCAGCAGCCAAGGTCTGGGAGTAGGTCAGCCCCAGCATTTT.

A few counts support this clonotype. The J gene is TRBJ1-2, the V gene TRBV29-1; D unclear. CDR3 length equals 11 residues. V lost 6 bases to trimming and J lost 4 bases, with 9 bases between them. CDR1 is SQVTM and CDR2 is ANQGSEA in the germline V gene. The CDR3 sequence is CSVHPSYGYTF. DNA of the CDR3: TGCAGCGTCCACCCCAGCTATGGCTACACCTTC.

This clonotype appeared once. A much larger clone is a single base away; this may be a read error. The chain uses TRBV7-9 and TRBJ2-5, with D possibly TRBD1 on 6 matching bases. Looked up from germline, CDR1 is SEHNR and CDR2 is FQNEAQ (reference sequence). The CDR3 loop spans 19 amino acids. The CDR3 sequence is CAGSQRGQQAPSGQETQYF. The CDR3 coding sequence is TGTGCCGGCAGCCAAAGAGGACAGCAGGCTCCGTCGGGGCAAGAGACCCAGTACTTC.

This clonotype was seen ten or more times. The V gene is TRBV7-2, the J gene TRBJ1-3, with D hard to call. The CDR3 totals 14 residues. From germline, CDR1 is SGHTA and CDR2 FQGNSA. Trimming stripped 5 bases from V and 1 base from J, with 9 bases between. The CDR3 DNA sequence: TGTGCCAGCAGCGACTCCATGTCTGGAAACACCATATATTTT. Its protein is CASSDSMSGNTIYF. The full variable domain, its missing parts supplied by reference TRBV7-2 and TRBJ1-3, is GAGVSQSPSNKVTEKGKDVELRCDPISGHTALYWYRQSLGQGLEFLIYFQGNSAPDKSGLPSDRFSAERTGGSVSTLTIQRTQQEDSAVYLCASSDSMSGNTIYFGEGSWLTVV.

The V gene is TRBV7-9, the J gene TRBJ2-3, with 8 bases lining up with TRBD1. The length of the CDR3 is 14 residues. Germline-derived CDR1 and CDR2 are SEHNR and FQNEAQ (reference sequence). V lost 5 bases to trimming and J lost 2 bases; unmatched junction nucleotides: 3. Here the CDR3 DNA reads TGTGCCAGCAGCACAGGGGGAGTCACAGATACGCAGTATTTT. This encodes CASSTGGVTDTQYF.

J is TRBJ1-2 and V is TRBV4-3; the match to TRBD1 covers 7 bases. The CDR3 sequence is 12 residues long. V shed 4 bases and J 11 bases; nucleotides not matched to a gene: 7. Germline values: CDR1 LGHNA, CDR2 YSLEER. The CDR3 DNA reads TGCGCCAGCAGCCCACGACAGGGTCGGTACACCTTC. This codes for CASSPRQGRYTF.

In its sample, this clonotype was seen many times. V gene TRBV9 combines with J gene TRBJ2-2; D is uncertain. V lost 1 base and J 4 bases, leaving 17 bases between the germline ends. The CDR3 is made up of 17 amino acids. Germline CDR1 and CDR2: SGDLS and YYNGEE. DNA of the CDR3: TGTGCCAGCAGCGTACATGACTTGGGATTTAGCACCGGGGAGCTGTTTTTT. Residues: CASSVHDLGFSTGELFF.

This clonotype was counted many times. The V call is TRBV7-8, the J call TRBJ1-3; D is undetermined. The length of the CDR3 is 14 residues. Germline V gives CDR1 SGHVS, CDR2 FQNEAQ. V lost 0 bases and J 10 bases, leaving 13 bases between the germline ends. CDR3 sequence: CASSLATVAGTIYF. CDR3 coding DNA: TGTGCCAGCAGCTTAGCGACGGTTGCGGGAACCATATATTTT.

This clonotype was detected many times. The chain recombines TRBV19 with TRBJ2-2, with a weak D call TRBD1 (6 bases). The V gene lost 1 base and the J gene lost 4 bases, with 10 bases spanning the gap. The CDR3 covers 15 residues. Germline CDR1 reads LNHDA; CDR2 reads SQIVND (reference sequence). The CDR3 DNA follows: TGTGCCAGTAGTATAGTCTACAGGGCCACCGGGGAGCTGTTTTTT. Translated: CASSIVYRATGELFF. Variable domain in full (rest from reference TRBV19 and TRBJ2-2): DGGITQSPKYLFRKEGQNVTLSCEQNLNHDAMYWYRQDPGQGLRLIYYSQIVNDFQKGDIAEGYSVSREKKESFPLTVTSAQKNPTAFYLCASSIVYRATGELFFGEGSRLTVL.

As concerns this clonotype: A much larger clone differs by one base, so this may be a read error. The rearrangement joins TRBV10-2 to TRBJ1-1; maybe TRBD1 (5 bases). The germline V gene has CDR1 WSHSY and CDR2 SAAADI. The CDR3 is 13 residues long. CDR3 DNA sequence: TGTGCCAGCAGTGAGAGGGGATATGGTGAAGCTTTCTTT. Protein sequence: CASSERGYGEAFF.

This clonotype was observed a few times. This chain connects TRBV9 to TRBJ2-7; TRBD1 matches at 7 bases. The CDR3 spans 15 residues. V shed 4 bases and J 3 bases; nucleotides not matched to a gene: 10. Germline loops: CDR1 SGDLS, CDR2 YYNGEE. CDR3: CASSPAGGTIYEQYF. As DNA, the CDR3 is TGTGCCAGCAGCCCCGCAGGGGGTACTATCTACGAGCAGTACTTC.

At least ten counts were recorded for this clonotype. The chain employs TRBV6-1 and TRBJ2-7; the D gene could be TRBD1 or TRBD2 (5 bases each). The CDR3 length is 14 residues. Germline values: CDR1 MNHNS, CDR2 SASEGT. V was cut by 6 bases and J by 2 bases, with 14 bases left in between. CDR3 DNA sequence: TGTGCCAGCAGCGCCGGGACGGCAACCTACGAGCAGTACTTC. Protein sequence: CASSAGTATYEQYF.

This clonotype was recorded only once. The chain couples TRBV11-2 to TRBJ2-5; D possibly corresponds to TRBD1 (5 bases). Deletions cut 5 bases from V and 3 bases from J, with 16 bases between. CDR1 and CDR2 from the germline V gene are SGHAT and FQNNGV. CDR3 size: 15 residues. The CDR3 bases are TGTGCCAGCAGCCACCATGGCAGGGCTGAAGAGACCCAGTACTTC. It is translated as CASSHHGRAEETQYF.

The rearrangement links TRBV20-1 to TRBJ1-5, with 7 bases matching TRBD1. The V gene end was trimmed by 5 bases and the J gene end by 0 bases; junction bases not matched to a gene: 10. The CDR3 sequence is 16 residues long. In germline, CDR1 is DFQATT, CDR2 SNEGSKA (reference sequence). The CDR3 protein is CSAPLGGGYSNQPQHF. CDR3 coding DNA: TGCAGTGCTCCCCTGGGAGGGGGCTATAGCAATCAGCCCCAGCATTTT.

This clonotype was seen only a few times. The gene calls are TRBV4-2 and TRBJ1-6; 10 positions agree with TRBD1. V lost 1 base, J lost 6 bases, and 3 bases stayed unmatched. The CDR3 runs 16 residues. Germline CDR1 is LGHNA and CDR2 is YNFKEQ. This CDR3 reads CASSQGDRGPNSPLHF. The DNA of the CDR3 is TGTGCCAGCAGCCAAGGAGACAGGGGGCCTAATTCACCCCTCCACTTT.